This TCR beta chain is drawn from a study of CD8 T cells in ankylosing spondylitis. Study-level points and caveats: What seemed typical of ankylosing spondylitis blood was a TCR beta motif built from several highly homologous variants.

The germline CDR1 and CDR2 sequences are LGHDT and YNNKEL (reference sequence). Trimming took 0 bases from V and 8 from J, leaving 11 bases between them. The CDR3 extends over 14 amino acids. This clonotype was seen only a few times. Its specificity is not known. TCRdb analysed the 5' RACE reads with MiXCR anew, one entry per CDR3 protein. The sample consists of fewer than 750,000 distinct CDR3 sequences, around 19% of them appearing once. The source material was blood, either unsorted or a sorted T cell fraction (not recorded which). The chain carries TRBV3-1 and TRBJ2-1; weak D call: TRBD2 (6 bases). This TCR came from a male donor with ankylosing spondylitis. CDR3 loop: CASSQDRGSDEQFF. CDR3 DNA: TGTGCCAGCAGCCAAGATCGGGGGTCCGATGAGCAGTTCTTC.